Below, one T cell receptor beta chain is given with its context. The antigen this receptor binds is unknown. Base quality data are lacking; no much larger clone is found one base away. The data are from a study of blood T cells in healthy people across ages (dated by TCRdb to about 2015). Background for the entire study: Template switching captured roughly one uniquely barcoded TCR beta cDNA molecule per two T cells in model experiments. The donors were divided into four age groups: young (average 16 years), middle-aged (approximately 42), aged (roughly 66) and long-lived (82). Two additional independent replicas of 1 million unique cDNA reads from the same blood draw were analyzed for two donors (one aged 18 to 30 and one aged 80 or older). To avoid experimental bias, donors of different ages were spread randomly across the sequencing lanes. Age-related changes in TCR beta repertoire diversity were measured in the study by deep sequencing normalized with unique cDNA molecular identifiers. Overall study results and their limits: As age increased, observed TCR beta diversity per million T cells dropped in a roughly linear way, and a significant reduction was already evident by age 40. Since profiling was done on bulk unsorted PBMCs, naive and antigen-experienced compartments could not be conclusively compared. Donor CMV infection status was unknown, potentially confounding age-related changes in expanded clonotypes. Estimates of total diversity based on one million sequenced T cells were considered lower bounds and underestimates. The percentage of naive T cells measured by flow cytometry correlated strongly with observed TCR beta diversity. Compared with the aged group, more naive CD4+ T cells, fewer expanded clones and increased TCR diversity were shown by the long-lived group, suggesting age selection.

CDR1 SEHNR and CDR2 FQNEAQ are derived from the germline V gene (reference sequence). Inclusive of the bounding cysteine and phenylalanine, the CDR3 is 16 residues long. Only CDR3 DNA is held: 48 bases, read in frame from base 1. V is clipped by 7 bases and J by 5 bases, and the sequence between their germline boundaries is 24 bases long. Libraries were made using 5' RACE. Instrument on record: Illumina HiSeq 2500. A second PCR of roughly 6 to 12 cycles was performed with a sample-barcoded 5' primer and a J-beta primer mix. Each TCR beta cDNA molecule received a unique molecular identifier from a template-switch 5' adaptor carrying 12 random nucleotides. Each sample yielded at least 3 million CDR3-containing paired-end reads. The Mint cDNA synthesis kit, primed by a TRBC-specific oligonucleotide, was used to synthesize first-strand cDNA from all RNA. Following uracil-DNA glycosylase treatment, all cDNA underwent a first 18-cycle PCR with the universal primers M1SS and BC2_uni_R. In the paper's pipeline: Normalization of each sample was performed by random selection of 1 million high-quality reads, each carrying a distinct molecular identifier. Instead of being binned into consensus sequences, reads that shared molecular identifiers were thrown out. MiTCR, with a Q25 quality threshold and the strictest error-elimination algorithm, was used for CDR3 identification, clonotype clustering and error correction. A nonparametric unseen species model with Euler transformation was used to estimate a lower bound on total TCR beta diversity. TCRdb reanalyzed the raw reads on its own, using fastp at Q25 for trimming and MiXCR for clone calling, and kept in-frame beta chains. One record per CDR3 amino acid sequence lists the most common genes and DNA. The V and J calls follow TCRdb's processing rather than the paper's. A total of roughly 2 million distinct CDR3 sequences appear in this sample, around half of them only once. The top ten clonotypes cover less than 2.5% of the sample.

Donors were under 40 systemically healthy Caucasian individuals from Russia aged about 6 to 100 years. Each donor gave 8.5 to 10 milliliters of peripheral blood, collected into EDTA-treated Vacutainer tubes. Ficoll-Paque density-gradient centrifugation was used to isolate PBMCs, with at least 6.5 million per sample. Trizol reagent was used to extract total RNA from PBMCs, with at least 5 micrograms per sample. For every donor, an aliquot of PBMCs went through flow cytometry to measure the percentages of naive CD45RAhigh/CD27high T cells. The chain couples TRBV7-9 to TRBJ2-7; 6 matching bases give a weak D call of TRBD1. Sequencing used blood. The receptor was isolated from a middle-aged woman in good health. CDR3 reads: CASMPLPTGGIDEQYF. The DNA reads TGTGCCAGCATGCCTCTGCCGACAGGTGGAATCGACGAGCAGTACTTC. Here the CDR3 is joined to the reference TRBV7-9 and TRBJ2-7 genes, and the full variable domain is: DTGVSQNPRHKITKRGQNVTFRCDPISEHNRLYWYRQTLGQGPEFLTYFQNEAQLEKSRLLSDRFSAERPKGSFSTLEIQRTEQGDSAMYLCASMPLPTGGIDEQYFGPGTRLTVT.